This T cell receptor beta chain was recovered during a study of blood T cell repertoires in COVID-19. Study overall: Cohort 3 donors counted as recovered after two negative PCRs, clearance, or resolved symptoms. The United States, Italy and Spain supplied acute and convalescent COVID-19 samples. PBMCs, B-cell-depleted T cells, or T cells provided the cDNA or gDNA that made up the material.

This clone was detected once. Per the original data handling: Reference gene primer amplification in the assay estimated nucleated cell counts. Using immunoSEQ multiplex PCR, the repertoire was profiled, and TCRdb retains in-frame clones only, with some absent. V and J calls and clone size are copied from that table; D and trimming were computed from the DNA. The table records 200,000 or so clones, around 87% of them present only once. The CDR3 covers 22 residues. Germline V gene lookup returns CDR1 SGHVS and CDR2 FQNEAQ. With V trimmed by 6 bases and J by 0 bases, 25 bases remained unmatched. This rearrangement joins TRBV7-8 to TRBJ1-5; TRBD1 aligns across 8 bases. Sequenced input: PBMCs or T cells enriched from blood (not recorded which). The receptor comes from a young man in a cohort exposed to, infected with or recovered from COVID-19 (not recorded which). The CDR3 nucleotides are TGTGCCAGCAGTACTAAACCCCGACAGGGGCGCTTATCCATCGATAGCAATCAGCCCCAGCATTTT. This sequence encodes CASSTKPRQGRLSIDSNQPQHF.